This entry lists 10 T cell receptor beta chains sequenced from one sample in a study of blood T cell repertoires in COVID-19. TCRdb's table, derived via immunoSEQ multiplex PCR, lists solely in-frame clones and lacks some. The table includes around 83,000 clones, around 88% detected once. The specimen was peripheral blood. The receptors stem from a man aged 70 or older with active or convalescent COVID-19.

The chain employs TRBV9 and TRBJ2-1, with D possibly TRBD1 on 6 matching bases. Germline loops: CDR1 SGDLS, CDR2 YYNGEE. The CDR3 consists of 15 residues. V lost 3 bases and J lost 3, with 13 bases in between. The CDR3 reads CASSAPPDSYNEQFF. The DNA of the CDR3 is TGTGCCAGCAGCGCCCCTCCGGACAGCTACAATGAGCAGTTCTTC.

The rearrangement uses TRBV19 and TRBJ1-3, with D unresolved. This CDR3 region has 14 residues. Germline V gives CDR1 LNHDA, CDR2 SQIVND (reference sequence). Between the trimmed V and J ends, which lost 5 bases and 0 bases, there was a span of 8 bases. In DNA form, the CDR3 reads TGTGCCAGTAGTCGAACGAGCTCTGGAAACACCATATATTTT. Residues: CASSRTSSGNTIYF.

This chain connects TRBV27 to TRBJ1-1; 8 bases map to TRBD1. This CDR3 has 14 residues. V lost 4 bases and J lost 0; bases outside the gene matches: 1. Germline values: CDR1 MNHEY, CDR2 SMNVEV (reference sequence). The CDR3 region has the DNA TGTGCCAGCAGTTGGACAGGGCTGAACACTGAAGCTTTCTTT. Protein sequence: CASSWTGLNTEAFF.

The chain combines TRBV5-1 with TRBJ1-2, with 7 bases fitting TRBD1. The CDR3 covers 14 residues. V lost 4 bases, J lost 3 bases, and 6 bases stayed unmatched. The V gene's germline CDR1 is SGHRS and CDR2 YFSETQ. The CDR3 nucleotides are TGCGCCAGCAGCGTGGGAGGGGGCGACTATGGCTACACCTTC. Translating it yields CASSVGGGDYGYTF.

V gene TRBV5-4 combines with J gene TRBJ2-2; 10 bases map to TRBD2. The J segment lost 6 bases and the V segment lost 4 bases, leaving 3 bases of the junction unmatched. The CDR3 totals 14 residues. Germline-derived CDR1 and CDR2 are SGHNT and YYREEE (reference sequence). The DNA of the CDR3 is TGTGCCAGCAGCCTAGCGGGAGTTGCCGGGGAGCTGTTTTTT. As protein: CASSLAGVAGELFF.

Notes on this clone: Sequence at one end of the junction differs from germline and may be a read error. Other DNA variants within this sample encode the same CDR3. The chain links TRBV11-2 to TRBJ1-6; D is possibly TRBD1 (6 bases). Germline V gene data show CDR1 as SGHAT and CDR2 as FQNNGV. This CDR3 has 16 residues. The DNA of the CDR3 is TGTGCCAGCAGCCTAGACAGGTCCTCCTATAATTCACCCCTCCACTTT. Residues: CASSLDRSSYNSPLHF.

The chain employs TRBV25-1 and TRBJ2-1, with D possibly being TRBD1 (5 bases). Germline V gene data show CDR1 as MGHDK and CDR2 as SYGVNS. The CDR3 has 15 amino acids. With 0 bases removed from V and 6 bases from J, the gap between germline ends came to 12 bases. CDR3 region: CASSEYQGLGNEQFF. For the CDR3, the DNA is TGTGCCAGCAGTGAATATCAGGGCCTGGGCAATGAGCAGTTCTTC.

The chain combines TRBV7-9 with TRBJ2-3; possible D gene TRBD1, 6 bases. The V end lost 5 bases, the J end lost 2 bases, and 14 bases lay between the germline ends. The CDR3 has 15 residues. Germline V CDR1 and CDR2: SEHNR, FQNEAQ (reference sequence). The CDR3 region has the DNA TGTGCCAGCAGCCTAAACAGGGAGCACACAGATACGCAGTATTTT. Translation gives CASSLNREHTDTQYF.

In this sample, this clone turned up a few times. The chain links TRBV3-1 (or the pseudogene TRBV3-2) to TRBJ2-7, with a possible D match to TRBD2 (6 bases). CDR3 length: 14 residues. Germline CDR1 reads LGHDT; CDR2 reads YNNKEL (reference sequence). The V and J ends lost 4 bases and 9 bases respectively, with 19 bases between them. DNA of the CDR3: TGTGCCAGCAGCCGGCGGGGAGCGGCCGCGGGGCAGTACTTC. It is translated as CASSRRGAAAGQYF.

This clone was counted a few times. J is TRBJ1-5 and V is TRBV18; the match to TRBD1 covers 7 bases. CDR3 size: 14 residues. Losses at the gene ends were 6 bases for V and 1 base for J; bases not matched to a gene: 3. Germline values: CDR1 KGHSH, CDR2 LQKENI. The DNA of the CDR3 is TGTGCCAGCTCTATGGGACAGAGCAATCAGCCCCAGCATTTT. This gives the protein CASSMGQSNQPQHF.